The 7 T cell receptor beta chains below were found in one sample sequenced in a study of regulatory T cells in long-lasting Graves disease. Construction of TCR beta libraries relied on iRepertoire HTBI primers and on Arm-PCR targeting CDR3 regions. TCRdb passed the multiplex PCR reads through MiXCR, listing each CDR3 protein once. The sample lists 350,000 to 450,000 distinct CDR3 sequences, roughly 25% occurring once. Specified time point: persistent/refractory GD, antithyroid drugs over 5 years with positive TRAb. RNA isolated from PBMCs was used to make the TCR library. The sequencing used peripheral blood mononuclear cells (PBMCs), collected when the disease was refractory, from a patient treated with antithyroid drugs. The receptors shown here come from a woman in her thirties or forties with Graves disease.

This clonotype was counted many times. J is TRBJ2-3 and V is TRBV27; D is uncertain. The V end lost 3 bases, the J end lost 0 bases, and 4 bases lay between the germline ends. Germline lookup yields CDR1 MNHEY and CDR2 SMNVEV (reference sequence). The CDR3 is made up of 13 amino acids. CDR3 bases: TGTGCCAGCAGTTTCCAAAGCACAGATACGCAGTATTTT. Translation: CASSFQSTDTQYF.

This chain connects TRBV18 to TRBJ1-1; D not certain. The CDR3 has 16 residues. V lost 2 bases and J 2 bases, leaving 15 bases between the germline ends. The V gene's germline CDR1 is KGHSH and CDR2 LQKENI. The CDR3 nucleotides read TGTGCCAGCTCACCAAGTGGCAGCGGCATTAACACTGAAGCTTTCTTT. It specifies CASSPSGSGINTEAFF.

Ten or more counts support this clonotype. The chain recombines TRBV6-1 with TRBJ2-5; tentatively, D is TRBD1 or TRBD2 (5 bases each). The CDR3 runs 12 residues. Germline CDR1 MNHNS, CDR2 SASEGT. V lost 3 bases and J 4 bases, leaving 6 bases between the germline ends. CDR3 nucleotide sequence: TGTGCCAGCAGTGATGGGGGAGAGACCCAGTACTTC. It specifies CASSDGGETQYF.

The table lists this clonotype with many counts. V and J are TRBV28 and TRBJ2-5; the D gene is possibly TRBD1 (6 bases). The V gene lost 6 bases and the J gene lost 1 base, with 12 bases spanning the gap. The germline gives CDR1 MDHEN, CDR2 SYDVKM. The CDR3 runs 14 residues. The CDR3 protein is CASSLTGGQETQYF. The CDR3 DNA is TGTGCCAGCAGCTTGACAGGAGGCCAAGAGACCCAGTACTTC.

The chain couples TRBV12-3 or TRBV12-4 to TRBJ1-6, with TRBD1 identical over 7 bases. This CDR3 spans 14 amino acids. J gave up 7 bases and V 3 bases, and 3 bases lay outside the gene matches. The DNA for the CDR3 is TGTGCCAGCAGTTTGACAGGGCCCAATTCACCCCTCCACTTT. It codes for CASSLTGPNSPLHF.

This clonotype was picked up a small number of times. The chain combines TRBV20-1 with TRBJ2-7, with TRBD2 matching 10 bases. Germline values: CDR1 DFQATT, CDR2 SNEGSKA (reference sequence). Losses at the gene ends were 1 base for V and 5 bases for J; bases not matched to a gene: 8. The CDR3 has 15 residues. The CDR3: CSARALAGNLNEQYF. CDR3 bases: TGCAGTGCTAGAGCACTAGCGGGAAACCTGAACGAGCAGTACTTC.

The CDR3 region is CASSGALLARSYNEQFF. The CDR3 DNA is TGTGCCAGCAGTGGGGCGCTTCTAGCGCGCTCCTACAATGAGCAGTTCTTC. This chain connects TRBV12-3 or TRBV12-4 to TRBJ2-1; perhaps TRBD2 as D (6 bases). The length of the CDR3 is 17 residues. The ends were cut back, 5 bases at V and 0 bases at J, with 17 bases in the middle.